This T cell receptor beta chain was sequenced in a study of cytomegalovirus exposure and HLA in healthy donors. Study details: Around 85 million unique TCR sequences came from HLA-typed donors in an early release.

The V gene's germline CDR1 is SEHNR and CDR2 FQNEAQ (reference sequence). The V gene end was trimmed by 5 bases and the J gene end by 3 bases; junction bases not matched to a gene: 2. The CDR3 has 14 residues. To note about this clone: What it recognizes is unknown.

The PCR contained 60 Vbeta and 13 Jbeta primers. Only in-frame clones appear in the TCRdb table, and some are missing; sequencing was by immunoSEQ multiplex PCR. This sample has over 100,000 clones; over 60% occur once, and the top ten carry approximately 11%. The donors comprised healthy bone marrow donors. Whole-study findings and limits: TCR beta V- and J-gene trimming was later associated with a missense DCLRE1C variant. In a later analysis, most CMV-associated TCR beta chains appeared HLA-restricted.

The chain couples TRBV7-9 to TRBJ2-1, with 9 bases identical to TRBD1. What was sequenced was PBMCs. This sequence was found in a man aged 35 to 55 in good health and CMV-seropositive. The CDR3 protein is CASSKGQGYNEQFF. CDR3 DNA: TGTGCCAGCAGCAAGGGACAGGGCTACAATGAGCAGTTCTTC.